A single sample gave rise to the 31 T cell receptor beta chains below, sequenced in a study of cytomegalovirus exposure and HLA in healthy donors. This PCR relied on a set of 60 Vbeta primers and 13 Jbeta primers. TCRdb keeps only in-frame clones here, not all; method: immunoSEQ multiplex PCR. The profile shows approximately 160,000 clones, roughly 80% of them singletons. Specimen: PBMCs. Receptors originate from a man aged 50 to 59 in good health and CMV-seropositive.

V gene TRBV4-1 combines with J gene TRBJ2-7, with D hard to call. The CDR3 is 13 residues long. Trimming left V 4 bases short and J 5 bases short, with 12 bases between. Germline CDR1 and CDR2: MGHRA and YSYEKL. CDR3 nucleotide sequence: TGCGCCAGCAGCCCAAACTTTGGAGACGAGCAGTACTTC. Translated, it gives CASSPNFGDEQYF.

The V gene is TRBV27, the J gene TRBJ2-3; 9 positions agree with TRBD1. The trim removed 6 bases at V and 1 base at J, leaving 8 bases unmatched. The germline CDR1 and CDR2 sequences are MNHEY and SMNVEV (reference sequence). CDR3 length equals 16 residues. The CDR3 DNA follows: TGTGCCAGCAGACCCCGACAGGGGGTCGGCACAGATACGCAGTATTTT. The encoded protein is CASRPRQGVGTDTQYF.

The chain uses TRBV6-6 and TRBJ1-2; D gene unclear. The CDR3 spans 13 residues. Looked up from germline, CDR1 is MNHNY and CDR2 is SVGAGI (reference sequence). The V end was cut by 6 bases, the J end by 0 bases, with 8 bases between. CDR3 DNA: TGTGCCAGCAGCCCCCTCGCTAACTATGGCTACACCTTC. This translates into CASSPLANYGYTF.

The chain links TRBV5-4 to TRBJ2-5; TRBD2 matches at 12 bases. The germline V gene encodes CDR1 SGHNT and CDR2 YYREEE (reference sequence). The CDR3 is 19 residues long. V gave up 4 bases and J gave up 3 bases; unmatched junction bases: 16. CDR3 DNA sequence: TGTGCCAGCAGCCCGCCGCCCGGGACTAGCGGGCATGCAAAAGAGACCCAGTACTTC. Translation gives CASSPPPGTSGHAKETQYF. Together with reference TRBV5-4 and TRBJ2-5, the CDR3 gives the full variable domain: ETGVTQSPTHLIKTRGQQVTLRCSSQSGHNTVSWYQQALGQGPQFIFQYYREEENGRGNFPPRFSGLQFPNYSSELNVNALELDDSALYLCASSPPPGTSGHAKETQYFGPGTRLLVL.

In this sample, this clone turned up a few times. This chain connects TRBV2 to TRBJ1-6, with 7 positions matching TRBD1. The CDR3 runs 16 residues. Germline trimming cut 3 bases from V and 9 bases from J; bases unmatched to any gene: 11. Germline lookup yields CDR1 SNHLY and CDR2 FYNNEI. For the CDR3, the DNA is TGTGCCAGCAGTGACTCGACAGGGTTTGGTATTTCACCCCTCCACTTT. Its translation is CASSDSTGFGISPLHF.

As concerns this clone: An end of the junction differs from the germline gene, which may be a read error. The CDR3 DNA reads as TGTGTCAGCAGTCCGGAAGGACAGTACATGAACACTGAAGCTTTCTTT. Translated, it gives CVSSPEGQYMNTEAFF. The chain links TRBV6-6 to TRBJ1-1; weak D call: TRBD1 (6 bases). The CDR3 totals 16 residues. The V gene's germline CDR1 is MNHNY and CDR2 SVGAGI (reference sequence).

In DNA, the CDR3 is TGCGCCAGCAGCGCCGGGACAGGGGGAAAGGGAAACATTCAGTACTTC. Residues: CASSAGTGGKGNIQYF. This chain links TRBV5-1 with TRBJ2-4; 11 bases align to TRBD1. The CDR3 is 16 amino acids. Per the germline V gene, CDR1 is SGHRS and CDR2 is YFSETQ. J lost 6 bases, V lost 4 bases, and 9 bases had no gene match.

This chain connects TRBV13 to TRBJ2-1; maybe TRBD2 (6 bases). Trimming shortened V by 8 bases and J by 6 bases, and 14 bases separated the two germline ends. Germline CDR1 and CDR2: PRHDT and FYEKMQ (reference sequence). The CDR3 loop spans 13 amino acids. The CDR3 protein is CASAPGVTNEQFF. The CDR3 bases are TGTGCCAGCGCCCCGGGGGTAACCAATGAGCAGTTCTTC.

This sequence joins TRBV6-5 and TRBJ2-4; D possibly corresponds to TRBD1 (5 bases). Germline CDR1 reads MNHEY; CDR2 reads SVGAGI. With 6 bases removed from V and 3 bases from J, the gap between germline ends came to 12 bases. The CDR3 totals 14 residues. The CDR3 DNA reads TGTGCCAGCAGGCGAGGACATGACAAAAACATTCAGTACTTC. Protein product: CASRRGHDKNIQYF.

This clone was recorded only once. This rearrangement joins TRBV5-1 to TRBJ2-1; 10 bases match TRBD2. Germline V gene lookup returns CDR1 SGHRS and CDR2 YFSETQ. V was clipped by 4 bases and J by 5 bases; unmatched bases: 18. CDR3 length: 19 amino acids. The CDR3 loop is CASSHTTRLAGAHDNEQFF. The CDR3 bases are TGCGCCAGCAGCCATACCACGAGGCTAGCGGGAGCCCACGACAATGAGCAGTTCTTC.

About this clone itself: The sample contains more than one DNA sequence encoding this CDR3. This chain joins TRBV9 and TRBJ2-1; 8 positions match TRBD2. From germline, CDR1 is SGDLS and CDR2 YYNGEE. The CDR3 length is 15 residues. Losses at the gene ends were 1 base for V and 1 base for J; bases not matched to a gene: 1. CDR3 sequence reads: CASSVSGGSYNEQFF. The DNA for the CDR3 is TGTGCCAGCAGCGTAAGCGGGGGTTCCTACAATGAGCAGTTCTTC.

The rearrangement joins TRBV5-6 to TRBJ2-3, with TRBD2 matching 7 bases. The CDR3 is 14 residues long. V shed 2 bases and J 13 bases; nucleotides not matched to a gene: 13. The germline V gene encodes CDR1 SGHDT and CDR2 YYEEEE. For the CDR3, the DNA is TGTGCCAGCAGCTTCCGGTTAAGGACTAGTTCTGAGTATTTT. It yields the protein CASSFRLRTSSEYF.

The CDR3 DNA is TGTGCCAGCAGGGGACTAGCGGGGCCCTCCTACAATGAGCAGTTCTTC. This sequence encodes CASRGLAGPSYNEQFF. J is TRBJ2-1 and V is TRBV11-2, with 13 bases fitting TRBD2. Germline loops: CDR1 SGHAT, CDR2 FQNNGV. The J segment lost 0 bases and the V segment lost 6 bases, leaving 2 bases of the junction unmatched. The CDR3 is 16 amino acids.

The chain recombines TRBV25-1 with TRBJ2-5, with 7 bases matching TRBD1. This CDR3 contains 15 residues. Germline V gene data show CDR1 as MGHDK and CDR2 as SYGVNS. Germline trimming cut 3 bases from V and 4 bases from J; bases unmatched to any gene: 8. The CDR3 region has the DNA TGTGCCAGCAGTGAGGTGACAGGGAAGCGAGAGACCCAGTACTTC. This gives the protein CASSEVTGKRETQYF.

The genes are TRBV7-9 and TRBJ1-2; no clear D. Trimming took off 5 bases at V and 1 base at J, with 14 bases between the two ends. The CDR3 consists of 15 residues. Per germline, CDR1 SEHNR and CDR2 FQNEAQ (reference sequence). CDR3 coding DNA: TGTGCCAGCAGCCACTCCTCGACATTTAACTATGGCTACACCTTC. This translates into CASSHSSTFNYGYTF.

The J gene is TRBJ2-5, the V gene TRBV27; TRBD2 matches 8 bases. The CDR3 runs to 15 residues. Per the germline V gene, CDR1 is MNHEY and CDR2 is SMNVEV (reference sequence). V shed 2 bases, J shed 5 bases, and the junction held 7 bases outside the gene matches. DNA of the CDR3: TGTGCCAGCAGTTTAAGTAGCGGGGAAAGGGAGACCCAGTACTTC. It codes for CASSLSSGERETQYF.

About this clone: This sample also contains other DNA sequences that code for the same CDR3. V gene TRBV10-3 combines with J gene TRBJ2-5, with D hard to call. In germline, CDR1 is ENHRY, CDR2 SYGVKD. Deletions cut 0 bases from V and 1 base from J, with 6 bases between. The CDR3 sequence is 14 residues long. The CDR3 here is CAISESTGQETQYF. The CDR3 coding sequence is TGTGCCATCAGTGAGTCGACGGGCCAAGAGACCCAGTACTTC.

The rearrangement uses TRBV5-1 and TRBJ1-1; 7 bases match TRBD1. Germline CDR1 and CDR2: SGHRS and YFSETQ. The CDR3 sequence is 15 residues long. Germline trimming cut 0 bases from V and 1 base from J; bases unmatched to any gene: 3. The CDR3 is CASSLGGTANTEAFF. The CDR3, as DNA: TGCGCCAGCAGCTTGGGTGGGACAGCGAACACTGAAGCTTTCTTT.

The V and J genes are TRBV2 and TRBJ1-1; maybe TRBD1 (6 bases). The germline CDR1 and CDR2 sequences are SNHLY and FYNNEI. V lost 4 bases, J lost 10 bases, and 19 bases lay in between. The CDR3 sequence is 14 residues long. In DNA, the CDR3 is TGTGCCAGCAGTGGTCGTCAGGGGCCGGGTGGAGCTTTCTTT. Encoded protein: CASSGRQGPGGAFF.

This rearrangement joins TRBV29-1 to TRBJ2-5; D uncertain. V was trimmed by 3 bases and J by 1 base, leaving 24 bases between them. Germline loops: CDR1 SQVTM, CDR2 ANQGSEA. This CDR3 comprises 18 residues. CDR3 bases: TGCAGCGTTGATGGGTACCCCGAGGAAAATCGTGTCCAAGAGACCCAGTACTTC. Residues: CSVDGYPEENRVQETQYF.

The genes are TRBV28 and TRBJ2-5, with 7 bases identical to TRBD1. Unmatched junction bases numbered 14, after V lost 6 bases and J lost 1 base. Per germline, CDR1 MDHEN and CDR2 SYDVKM. The CDR3 length is 17 residues. CDR3 in DNA: TGTGCCAGCAGAGCCGGGACAGACAGAAAACTCCAAGAGACCCAGTACTTC. As protein: CASRAGTDRKLQETQYF.

The chain links TRBV29-1 to TRBJ2-5, with D unresolved. Trimming pared 0 bases from V and 1 base from J, leaving 9 bases between. CDR3 length equals 14 residues. CDR1 SQVTM and CDR2 ANQGSEA come from the germline V gene. Written as DNA, the CDR3 is TGCAGCGTTGAAGATGGCCGCACCCAAGAGACCCAGTACTTC. Translation: CSVEDGRTQETQYF.

This chain joins TRBV27 and TRBJ2-1, with TRBD2 identical over 8 bases. The CDR3 has 14 residues. The germline V gene has CDR1 MNHEY and CDR2 SMNVEV (reference sequence). The V segment lost 4 bases and the J segment 8 bases; nucleotides outside the gene matches: 7. CDR3 protein: CASSWQREYDEQFF. The CDR3 DNA is TGTGCCAGCAGTTGGCAGCGGGAGTATGATGAGCAGTTCTTC.

The genes are TRBV4-1 and TRBJ2-2; TRBD2 matches at 8 bases. CDR1 MGHRA and CDR2 YSYEKL come from the germline V gene. This CDR3 spans 18 amino acids. J was trimmed by 1 base and V by 1 base; bases with no gene match: 8. CDR3 DNA sequence: TGCGCCAGCAGCCAAGGTACCCCCCGGGGGGGGAACACCGGGGAGCTGTTTTTT. Translation: CASSQGTPRGGNTGELFF.

CDR3 sequence (DNA): TGTGCCAGCAGGTCCGGGACAAGCTCTGGAAACACCATATATTTT. Translation gives CASRSGTSSGNTIYF. The J gene is TRBJ1-3, the V gene TRBV6-5, with D perhaps matching TRBD1 (6 bases). Trimming took off 6 bases at V and 0 bases at J, with 12 bases between the two ends. There are 15 residues in the CDR3. Germline lookup yields CDR1 MNHEY and CDR2 SVGAGI.

This rearrangement joins TRBV27 to TRBJ2-1; TRBD1 matches at 10 bases. CDR1 is MNHEY and CDR2 is SMNVEV in the germline V gene (reference sequence). The CDR3 contains 16 residues. V lost 8 bases and J lost 1; bases outside the gene matches: 8. DNA for the CDR3: TGTGCCAGCTGTCGGGGACAGGGGATTTCCTACAATGAGCAGTTCTTC. Protein sequence: CASCRGQGISYNEQFF.

The V call is TRBV5-6, the J call TRBJ1-6, with D possibly being TRBD1 (6 bases). The CDR3 is 16 amino acids. Trimming stripped 2 bases from V and 11 bases from J, with 20 bases between. CDR1 is SGHDT, CDR2 YYEEEE, per germline. CDR3 DNA: TGTGCCAGCAGCTTAGGTTTTGGGGGGGCAGTAACACCCCTCCACTTT. It translates to CASSLGFGGAVTPLHF.

DNA for the CDR3: TGTGCCAGCAGCTTAGGGCCCCAGCGGGGGCCAACCGGGGAGCTGTTTTTT. Its protein product is CASSLGPQRGPTGELFF. The chain combines TRBV7-9 with TRBJ2-2, with 8 positions matching TRBD2. With 1 base clipped from V and 5 bases from J, the junction kept 9 bases outside the gene matches. From germline, CDR1 is SEHNR and CDR2 FQNEAQ (reference sequence). The CDR3 runs to 17 residues.

The chain recombines TRBV27 with TRBJ1-3; maybe TRBD1 (6 bases). V lost 4 bases and J lost 0, with 13 bases in between. Germline assignment: CDR1 MNHEY and CDR2 SMNVEV (reference sequence). This CDR3 is built from 16 residues. CDR3 loop: CASSSFVRGSGNTIYF. As DNA, the CDR3 is TGTGCCAGCAGTTCCTTCGTCAGGGGCTCTGGAAACACCATATATTTT.

This rearrangement joins TRBV27 to TRBJ2-4; 9 positions match TRBD2. The V and J ends lost 1 base and 1 base, in that order; junction bases with no gene match: 2. The germline V gene encodes CDR1 MNHEY and CDR2 SMNVEV (reference sequence). The CDR3 runs 16 residues. This CDR3 reads CASSLFSGGAKNIQYF. For the CDR3, the DNA is TGTGCCAGCAGTTTATTTAGCGGGGGTGCCAAAAACATTCAGTACTTC.

This clone came up once. The gene calls are TRBV29-1 and TRBJ1-1; tentatively, D is TRBD1 (5 bases). Germline V gene data show CDR1 as SQVTM and CDR2 as ANQGSEA. The CDR3 consists of 14 residues. The V and J ends lost 3 bases and 5 bases respectively, with 16 bases between them. CDR3 coding DNA: TGCAGCGTTGATCGGGACTATGGGTATACTGAAGCTTTCTTT. Translating it yields CSVDRDYGYTEAFF.